This TCR beta chain emerged from a study of cytomegalovirus exposure and HLA in healthy donors (dated by TCRdb to 2016 to 2017). Some background on the complete study: An earlier analysis of a few hundred of the donors reported approximately 280 Gb of sequence data and 90 million to 120 million unique TCR beta sequences obtained from approximately 180 million T cells. Across under 500 genotyped donors of the cohort, an average of about 240,000 unique TCR beta nucleotide sequences per donor were sequenced, and 15% to 20% of those sequences were non-productive. HLA typing included class I and class II loci at four-digit resolution. In an earlier analysis of 550 to 700 of the donors, high-throughput TCR beta sequencing was used to judge whether each TCR beta V gene segment behaved as functional or pseudogenic. To predict cytomegalovirus infection status, the study brought together high-throughput TCR immunosequencing, statistical association of individual TCRs with disease status, and machine learning. A separate validation cohort of roughly 130 different subjects was used in addition to the approximately 610-subject first cohort. A later analysis re-analyzed previously published TCR beta repertoires from hundreds of donors and added high-resolution HLA genotyping to study TCR occurrence patterns. Every discovery cohort repertoire had been produced on one sequencing platform. In the later analysis, no new phenotypic data were used to find candidate immune exposures; instead, reliance was placed on TCR beta sequences and their occurrence across donors. A handful of DR-DQ haplotypes were handled as single units for association and clustering because linkage in the cohort was strong. Among the approximately 420 genotyped donors, around 81% belonged to the genetic ancestry cluster associated with self-reported Caucasian donors. Roughly 300 gigabases of sequencing data and roughly 80 million unique TCR sequences made up an early release that covered under 750 HLA-typed donors. In a later genetic analysis, genome-wide SNP genotypes for about 65% of the roughly 670 donors were used, and that subset was treated as a discovery cohort. The T cell repertoires of roughly 660 subjects were profiled by immunosequencing and related to cytomegalovirus serostatus. Typing coverage differed by locus: A, B, C, DRB1 and DQB1 were typed in about 629-640 donors, DQA1 in 500 to 550, DPA1 in nearly 610, and DPB1 in around 440. The study aimed to test whether signatures of past pathogen exposure could be identified by cataloging public T cell receptors. Donor age, sex, ethnicity and CMV serostatus were compiled together with the repertoire data.

The library was prepared using the immunoSEQ multiplex PCR assay. For the multiplex PCR, a mixture combining 60 forward primers for TCR Vbeta segments and 13 reverse primers for TCR Jbeta segments was used. The CDR3 region of rearranged TCR beta genes was amplified from genomic DNA with a multiplex PCR assay. The amplified TCR beta libraries were sequenced on the Illumina HiSeq System as 87-base-pair reads. In the authors' own workflow: A later analysis tallied 75 million to 95 million unique TCR beta chains across the roughly 610 repertoires, and about 12 million of those chains were shared by two or more donors. Raw reads were error-corrected and collapsed into unique sequences with a nearest-neighbor algorithm that merged closely related sequences to remove PCR and sequencing errors. Alignment of CDR3 sequences to IMGT reference sequences was used to assign V, D and J gene segments. For a sequence to be retained, a match of at least six nucleotides to both a V gene segment and a J gene segment was required. A rearrangement was called productive if the CDR3 had no stop codons and remained in frame with V and J, and every other rearrangement was called non-productive. Following IMGT convention, CDR3 was defined as the stretch from the second conserved V-encoded cysteine to the conserved J-encoded phenylalanine. Sequences without an unambiguous match to a single V gene segment were excluded from the earlier analysis of several hundred of the donors. An earlier analysis of several hundred of the donors called V segments functional above 56.7% productive rearrangements and segregating when the between-donor standard deviation exceeded 5%. To diagnose cytomegalovirus status from the catalog of TCR beta chain sequences, a statistical classification framework was built. In a later analysis, TCR nucleotide sequences were compared against IMGT/GENE-DB human TR gene sequences so that V and J genes could be assigned. The TCRdist pipeline was used in a later analysis to assign CDR3 sequences and most-parsimonious VDJ recombination scenarios. In a later analysis, each TCR beta chain was defined by its CDR3 amino acid sequence together with its V-gene family, and reads lacking a unique V-gene family were excluded. In a later analysis, approximately 590 highly shared, low-generation-probability nucleotide sequences were removed to address suspected cross-contamination and a sequencing artifact. A later analysis calculated a clonal expansion index for each public chain from normalized within-repertoire ranks of inferred template counts. Generation probabilities in a later analysis came from a VDJ recombination model fitted to out-of-frame rearrangements, and those results were checked against IGoR. In a later analysis, hypergeometric tests were used to score TCR-TCR, TCR-HLA and TCR-CMV co-occurrence, with a repertoire-size bias correction applied to TCR pairs. False discovery rates were estimated in a later analysis by permuting HLA or CMV assignments 20 times. In a later analysis, co-occurring TCRs were grouped using DBSCAN, and TCRdist sequence similarity was added for clustering within HLA-allele-positive subsets. For co-occurrence clustering, repertoires with fewer than 30,000 or more than 120,000 public chains were excluded, along with a handful of repertoires with anomalous nucleotide sharing. Held by TCRdb, this immuneACCESS table contains in-frame sequences only and omits some clones. Under half of the omission traces to an unresolved V gene where checked; the cause of the rest is unknown. V and J calls and clone size are copied from that table; D and trimming were computed from the DNA. Across this sample there are 100,000 to 120,000 clones, with 75% to 90% seen only once. Together, the top ten hold around 1.9% of the sample.

This clone was detected only once. The target of this receptor is not known. No much larger clone exists at a distance of one base, and base qualities are not known. The cohort consisted of 600 to 750 healthy bone marrow donors. All cohort members were sampled while nominally healthy, although unrecorded immune exposures were likely present. The donor tested CMV seronegative and was one of the 352 seronegative cohort members. A peripheral blood sample was collected from each donor, and TCR beta sequencing was performed on peripheral blood mononuclear cells. The Qiagen DNeasy Blood Extraction Kit was used to extract genomic DNA from the blood cell samples. Points the paper makes about the study in general: In a later genetic analysis, fewer N-insertions in productive TCRs were reported among donors in an Asian-associated ancestry cluster than the roughly 700-donor mean. Most CMV-associated TCR beta chains appeared to be HLA-restricted in a later analysis, and the HLA associations seemed to be driven largely by CMV exposure. Some 16 rarely observed V segments, including chromosome 9 orphons, were excluded from the earlier analysis of some 590 of the donors because counts were too low. While some public TCRs were present in many individuals, most TCR sequences turned up only very rarely across donors. In this cohort, only TCR beta chains were sequenced, and detectable features were limited by the absence of alpha or paired-chain data. A further reported finding was that TCR beta sequences accurately predicted the HLA-A and HLA-B alleles for most subjects in the first cohort. The classifier was reported to diagnose cytomegalovirus status with high specificity and sensitivity in both the original and validation cohorts. Roughly uniform sequencing depth across donors was assumed in presence/absence analyses, although this assumption may not hold. Assigning TCR associations to individual alleles was difficult when HLA alleles, especially DR and DQ, strongly co-occurred. In a later analysis, HLA-associated TCR beta chains were found to be more clonally expanded and to have lower generation probabilities than equally common non-associated chains. A later analysis found that TCR association rates varied across HLA loci, with DRB1 alleles showing the most associated TCRs and HLA-C alleles the fewest. A later genetic analysis associated a missense DCLRE1C variant with V-gene and J-gene trimming of TCR beta chains, and an independent cohort replicated the association. Because the 87-base-pair reads could not distinguish some IMGT-functional V segments, including TRBV6-2 and TRBV6-3, those segments were excluded. HLA typing was unavailable for some donors at each locus, so association tests used only the typed subset. According to a later analysis, parvovirus B19, influenza, CMV and Epstein-Barr virus appeared linked to several top co-occurrence clusters. Three of the identified cytomegalovirus-associated TCR beta chains were confirmed in vitro to be specific for cytomegalovirus antigens. In an earlier analysis of roughly 560 of the donors, most TCR beta V segments were observed in productive rearrangements about 87% or about 30% of the time, broadly matching IMGT annotations. At a false discovery rate of 0.05, a later analysis linked approximately 18,000 TCR beta sequences to specific HLA alleles. A group of highly shared sequence variants was considered likely to be a technical artifact of the sequencing pipeline. Immune exposure information for the cohort was limited to CMV serostatus. A total of roughly 160 TCR beta chains were listed by the study as associated with cytomegalovirus. Correlated functional status among segregating V segments might be attributable to linkage disequilibrium, but an unknown experimental factor could not be ruled out. The authors suggested that the approach could potentially be generalized to other disease states and immunological phenotypes.

The CDR3 has 12 amino acids, counting the end cysteine and phenylalanine. The read is trimmed to its CDR3 DNA, 36 bases read in frame from base 1. Looking up the germline V gene yields CDR1 MGHRA and CDR2 YSYEKL. Trimming takes 0 bases from V and 8 bases from J, and the germline ends sit 7 bases apart. This TCR derives from a man in his forties in good health and CMV-seronegative. The rearrangement combines TRBV4-1 with TRBJ1-1, and TRBD1 may be the D gene, going by 5 matching bases. The source material was PBMCs. CDR3 protein: CASSQDGGEAFF. The DNA reads TGCGCCAGCAGCCAAGACGGGGGGGAAGCTTTCTTT.